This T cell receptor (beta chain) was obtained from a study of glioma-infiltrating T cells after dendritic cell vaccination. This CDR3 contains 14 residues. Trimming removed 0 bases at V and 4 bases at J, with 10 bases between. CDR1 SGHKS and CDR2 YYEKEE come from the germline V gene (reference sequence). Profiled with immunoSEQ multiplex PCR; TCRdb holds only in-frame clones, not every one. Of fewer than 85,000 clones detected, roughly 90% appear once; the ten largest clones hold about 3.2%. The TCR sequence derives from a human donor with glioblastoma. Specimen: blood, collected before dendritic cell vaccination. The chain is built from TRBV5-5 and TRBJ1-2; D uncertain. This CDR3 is CASSLALGSYGYTF. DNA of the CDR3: TGTGCCAGCAGCTTGGCCCTCGGGAGCTATGGCTACACCTTC.